This T cell receptor beta chain was obtained from a study of Ad26.COV2.S vaccination and SARS-CoV-2 variants. Profiling relied on immunoSEQ multiplex PCR, and the TCRdb table lists in-frame clones only, not all of them. Among 350,000 to 450,000 clones listed, roughly 90% were seen once. The V gene lost 0 bases and the J gene lost 6 bases, with 15 bases spanning the gap. Germline loops: CDR1 LNHDA, CDR2 SQIVND (reference sequence). This CDR3 is built from 16 residues. Treatment denoted: some 20 received Ad26.COV2.S at low or high dose, single or two shots; several received placebo; per-sample allocation not given. Collection of the samples took place on day 63 after the first injection of vaccine or placebo.

The V and J genes are TRBV19 and TRBJ2-1, with a weak D call TRBD2 (6 bases). This TCR was recovered from a person between 18 and 65 years old who received the Ad26.COV2.S COVID-19 vaccine or a placebo. The sequences come from peripheral blood, collected in a trial of Ad26.COV2.S vaccine versus placebo. The CDR3 region has the DNA TGTGCCAGTAGTATAGACGGAGGGGTAGCACTCAATGAGCAGTTCTTC. Its translation is CASSIDGGVALNEQFF.